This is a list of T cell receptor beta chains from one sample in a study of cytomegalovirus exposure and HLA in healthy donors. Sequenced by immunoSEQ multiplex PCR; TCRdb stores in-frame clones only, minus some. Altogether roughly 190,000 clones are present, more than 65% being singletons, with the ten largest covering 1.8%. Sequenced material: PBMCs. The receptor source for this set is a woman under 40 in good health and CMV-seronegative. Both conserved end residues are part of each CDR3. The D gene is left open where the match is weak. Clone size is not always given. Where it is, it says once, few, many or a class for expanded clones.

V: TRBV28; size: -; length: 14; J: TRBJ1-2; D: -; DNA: TGTGCCAGCACCCCTAATGAATTACCTTATGGCTACACCTTC; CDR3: CASTPNELPYGYTF
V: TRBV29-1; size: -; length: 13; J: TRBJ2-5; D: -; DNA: TGCAGCGCCAAAGGCAGGGCGGTAGAGACCCAGTACTTC; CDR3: CSAKGRAVETQYF
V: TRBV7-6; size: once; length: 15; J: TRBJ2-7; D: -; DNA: TGTGCCAGCAGCTTAGGGGATGTGGGGGCCGGAGAGCAGTACTTC; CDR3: CASSLGDVGAGEQYF
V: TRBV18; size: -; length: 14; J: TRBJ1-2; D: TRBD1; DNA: TGTGCCAGCTCACCTTCCGGGACAGGGTATCGCTACACCTTC; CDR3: CASSPSGTGYRYTF
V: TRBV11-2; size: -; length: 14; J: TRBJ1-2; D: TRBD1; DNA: TGTGCCAGCAGCTTTAATAACAGGGGGCTTGGCTACACCTTC; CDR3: CASSFNNRGLGYTF
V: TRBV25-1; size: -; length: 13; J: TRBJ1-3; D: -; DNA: TGTGCCAGCAGTGATCAACACGGAGTCACCATATATTTT; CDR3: CASSDQHGVTIYF
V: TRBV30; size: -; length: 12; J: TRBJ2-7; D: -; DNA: TGTGCCTGGAGTGTGGGTCCCACAGTGCAGTACTTC; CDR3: CAWSVGPTVQYF
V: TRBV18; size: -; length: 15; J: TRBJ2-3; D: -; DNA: TGTGCCAGCTCACCTGCGACTGCTAGCACAGATACGCAGTATTTT; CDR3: CASSPATASTDTQYF
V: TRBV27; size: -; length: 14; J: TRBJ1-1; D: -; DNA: TGTGCCAGCAGTTTATCGGGAGCGAACACTGAAGCTTTCTTT; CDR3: CASSLSGANTEAFF
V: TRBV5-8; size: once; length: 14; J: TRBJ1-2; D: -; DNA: TGTGCCAGCAGCTTTGGGTACAGGCCCTATGGCTACACCTTC; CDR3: CASSFGYRPYGYTF
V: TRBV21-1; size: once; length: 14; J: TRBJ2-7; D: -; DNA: TGTGCCAGCAGCAACTCCCAGCGTCGGACACCGCAGTACTTC; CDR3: CASSNSQRRTPQYF
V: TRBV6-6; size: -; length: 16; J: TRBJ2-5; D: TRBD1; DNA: TGTGCCAGCACCTCTCCCGGGACAGGGCTAAAAGAGACCCAGTACTTC; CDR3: CASTSPGTGLKETQYF
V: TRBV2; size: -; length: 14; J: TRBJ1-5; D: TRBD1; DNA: TGTGCCAGCAGTGGCCGGGACAGGAATCAGCCCCAGCATTTT; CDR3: CASSGRDRNQPQHF
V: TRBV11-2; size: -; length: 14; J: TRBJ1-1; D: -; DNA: TGTGCCAGCAGGTACGGACAGTCGAACACTGAAGCTTTCTTT; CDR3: CASRYGQSNTEAFF
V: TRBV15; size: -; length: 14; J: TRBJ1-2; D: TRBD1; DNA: TGTGCCACCAGCACGGGGACAGGGGACTATGGCTACACCTTC; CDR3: CATSTGTGDYGYTF
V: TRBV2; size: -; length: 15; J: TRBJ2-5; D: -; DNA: TGTGCCAGCAGTGAAAAGGCGACAGCCCAAGAGACCCAGTACTTC; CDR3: CASSEKATAQETQYF
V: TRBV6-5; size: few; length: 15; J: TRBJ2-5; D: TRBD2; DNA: TGTGCCAGCAGTTACGTGGGAGGGCCAGGAGAGACCCAGTACTTC; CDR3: CASSYVGGPGETQYF